This TCR beta chain was sequenced in a study of STAT5B mutations in CD4+ large granular lymphocyte leukemia. Findings and limits, study-wide: Compared with healthy controls (2/35), patient top clones favored TRBV06 (8/27). Main leukemic clonotypes were patient-specific, but under 30% appeared at low frequency elsewhere.

V shed 5 bases, J shed 4 bases, and the junction held 5 bases outside the gene matches. Germline loops: CDR1 MNHNS, CDR2 SASEGT. The CDR3 covers 14 residues. As to this clone: Its antigen remains unidentified.

Healthy controls were blood donor buffy coats. TCRdb's copy holds only in-frame clones and misses some; the assay was immunoSEQ multiplex PCR. The sample lists tens of thousands of clones; 65% to 85% were seen once. The rearrangement uses TRBV6-1 and TRBJ1-3, with 7 nucleotides matching TRBD1. The receptor was isolated from a human donor in good health. Sample: CD4+ T cells from blood buffy coats. The CDR3 here is CASSRDRDGNTIYF. The CDR3 coding sequence is TGTGCCAGCAGTCGCGACAGGGACGGAAACACCATATATTTT.